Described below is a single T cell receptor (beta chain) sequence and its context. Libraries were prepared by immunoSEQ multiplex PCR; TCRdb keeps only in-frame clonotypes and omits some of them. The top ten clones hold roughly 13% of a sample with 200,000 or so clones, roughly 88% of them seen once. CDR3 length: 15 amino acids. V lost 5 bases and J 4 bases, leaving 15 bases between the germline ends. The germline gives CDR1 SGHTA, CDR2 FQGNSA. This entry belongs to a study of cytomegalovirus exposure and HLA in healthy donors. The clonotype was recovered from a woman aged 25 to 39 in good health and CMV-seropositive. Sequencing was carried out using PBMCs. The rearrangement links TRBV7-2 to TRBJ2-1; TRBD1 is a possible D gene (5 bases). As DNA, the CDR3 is TGTGCCAGCAGCCGACAGACTGATCAATACAATGAGCAGTTCTTC. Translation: CASSRQTDQYNEQFF. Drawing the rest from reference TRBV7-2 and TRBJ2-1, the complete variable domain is GAGVSQSPSNKVTEKGKDVELRCDPISGHTALYWYRQSLGQGLEFLIYFQGNSAPDKSGLPSDRFSAERTGGSVSTLTIQRTQQEDSAVYLCASSRQTDQYNEQFFGPGTRLTVL.